A single sample gave rise to the 30 T cell receptor beta chains below, sequenced in a study of shared clonotypes between healthy human individuals. Produced via immunoSEQ multiplex PCR; TCRdb's table is partial and in-frame only. The sample records about 690,000 clones, roughly 87% being singletons. The sequenced material came from memory CD8+ T cells from PBMCs. Subset described: CD45RO+ cells pooled with CCR7-negative TemRA cells. These receptors were collected from a man aged 18-30 years in good health. Some clones in this sample may be carry-over from other donors' samples.

The table lists this clone with a count of one. The rearrangement uses TRBV13 and TRBJ2-7; a weak D match, TRBD2 (6 bases). V shed 0 bases and J shed 4 bases, with 10 bases lying between them. Germline CDR1 PRHDT, CDR2 FYEKMQ (reference sequence). The CDR3 is 14 residues long. CDR3: CASSLGGGLYEQYF. CDR3 DNA: TGTGCCAGCAGCTTAGGCGGAGGGTTATACGAGCAGTACTTC.

The chain links TRBV27 to TRBJ2-7; 7 bases map to TRBD2. This CDR3 spans 14 amino acids. Germline V gene data show CDR1 as MNHEY and CDR2 as SMNVEV (reference sequence). V shed 6 bases, J shed 3 bases, and the junction held 8 bases outside the gene matches. The CDR3, as DNA: TGTGCCAGCAGGCCTTGGGCGGGAGTCTACGAGCAGTACTTC. It specifies CASRPWAGVYEQYF.

The rearrangement links TRBV5-1 to TRBJ2-1, with 9 bases identical to TRBD1. The CDR3 has 14 residues. Looked up from germline, CDR1 is SGHRS and CDR2 is YFSETQ. Unmatched junction bases numbered 10, after V lost 7 bases and J lost 8 bases. The DNA for the CDR3 is TGCGCCAGCTACATAGGGACAGGGTGGGATGAGCAGTTCTTC. Encoded protein: CASYIGTGWDEQFF. Full variable domain (outside the CDR3, taken from reference TRBV5-1 and TRBJ2-1): KAGVTQTPRYLIKTRGQQVTLSCSPISGHRSVSWYQQTPGQGLQFLFEYFSETQRNKGNFPGRFSGRQFSNSRSEMNVSTLELGDSALYLCASYIGTGWDEQFFGPGTRLTVL.

The rearrangement joins TRBV28 to TRBJ2-3; D is ambiguous. Germline-derived CDR1 and CDR2 are MDHEN and SYDVKM. V lost 2 bases to trimming and J lost 3 bases, with 9 bases between them. The CDR3 has 14 amino acids. CDR3 bases: TGTGCCAGCAGTTTACGGGCCGAAACAGATACGCAGTATTTT. Amino acids: CASSLRAETDTQYF.

The chain joins TRBV28 to TRBJ1-2; tentatively, D is TRBD1 (5 bases). Looked up from germline, CDR1 is MDHEN and CDR2 is SYDVKM. The CDR3 sequence is 15 residues long. V lost 3 bases and J 6 bases, leaving 17 bases between the germline ends. The CDR3 reads CASSFGGEGSDGYTF. The CDR3 DNA reads TGTGCCAGCAGTTTTGGGGGGGAGGGATCGGATGGCTACACCTTC.

The chain joins TRBV9 to TRBJ2-1; no clear D. The CDR3 length is 15 residues. V dropped 3 bases and J dropped 1 base, with 11 bases sitting between them. Germline V CDR1 and CDR2: SGDLS, YYNGEE. The CDR3 spells CASSARSVSYNEQFF. For the CDR3, the DNA is TGTGCCAGCAGCGCCCGGAGTGTGTCCTACAATGAGCAGTTCTTC.

The chain carries TRBV5-5 and TRBJ2-2; 9 positions agree with TRBD2. The CDR3 extends over 16 amino acids. V dropped 1 base and J dropped 8; count of bases not matched to a gene: 9. CDR1 and CDR2 from the germline V gene are SGHKS and YYEKEE (reference sequence). The CDR3 region is CASSLIAGGPIGELFF. The CDR3 DNA reads as TGTGCCAGCAGCTTGATCGCGGGAGGGCCGATTGGGGAGCTGTTTTTT.

The chain links TRBV28 to TRBJ2-7, with 7 bases identical to TRBD1. The CDR3 length is 17 residues. The J segment lost 0 bases and the V segment lost 4 bases, leaving 12 bases of the junction unmatched. CDR1 and CDR2 (germline): MDHEN, SYDVKM. The CDR3 protein is CASSWPRTGDGSYEQYF. Written as DNA, the CDR3 is TGTGCCAGCAGTTGGCCGAGAACAGGGGACGGCTCCTACGAGCAGTACTTC. The variable domain in full, with the rest retrieved from reference TRBV28 and TRBJ2-7, is DVKVTQSSRYLVKRTGEKVFLECVQDMDHENMFWYRQDPGLGLRLIYFSYDVKMKEKGDIPEGYSVSREKKERFSLILESASTNQTSMYLCASSWPRTGDGSYEQYFGPGTRLTVT.

V gene TRBV29-1 combines with J gene TRBJ2-7, with D unclear. In germline, CDR1 is SQVTM, CDR2 ANQGSEA. The CDR3 consists of 12 residues. The V gene lost 4 bases and the J gene lost 2 bases, with 9 bases spanning the gap. Here the CDR3 reads CSVGGTAYEQYF. Written as DNA, the CDR3 is TGCAGCGTTGGCGGAACTGCCTACGAGCAGTACTTC.

The chain couples TRBV5-6 to TRBJ2-7; 9 positions match TRBD1. J lost 5 bases, V lost 2 bases, and 2 bases had no gene match. Germline-derived CDR1 and CDR2 are SGHDT and YYEEEE. The CDR3 length is 13 residues. CDR3 bases: TGTGCCAGCAGCTTTACAGGGGGCCACGAGCAGTACTTC. Translated: CASSFTGGHEQYF.

The count of this clone is one. This sequence joins TRBV11-1 and TRBJ2-7; tentatively, D is TRBD2 (5 bases). The V gene lost 2 bases and the J gene lost 4 bases, with 9 bases spanning the gap. CDR3 size: 13 residues. CDR1 and CDR2 (germline): SGHAT, FQDESV (reference sequence). CDR3 loop: CASSLWRNYEQYF. The DNA of the CDR3 is TGTGCCAGCAGCTTATGGAGGAATTACGAGCAGTACTTC.

The chain uses TRBV7-7 and TRBJ2-1; D gene ambiguous. V was shortened by 5 bases and J by 5 bases, with 16 bases between the two germline ends. The length of the CDR3 is 15 residues. Germline lookup yields CDR1 SSHAT and CDR2 FNYEAQ (reference sequence). CDR3 region: CASSPAGDADNEQFF. CDR3 nucleotides: TGTGCCAGCAGCCCAGCAGGTGACGCGGACAATGAGCAGTTCTTC.

This sequence joins TRBV18 and TRBJ2-1; no definite D call. The CDR3 is 14 residues long. Germline V lookup: CDR1 KGHSH, CDR2 LQKENI. V shed 0 bases and J shed 7 bases, with 10 bases lying between them. The CDR3 protein is CASSPPVQSNEQFF. CDR3 nucleotides: TGTGCCAGCTCACCACCGGTACAGTCTAATGAGCAGTTCTTC.

This sequence joins TRBV4-3 and TRBJ2-7; 11 positions match TRBD1. Germline CDR1 and CDR2: LGHNA and YSLEER. Trimming at V came to 4 bases and at J to 5 bases, leaving 10 bases not matched to a gene. The CDR3 has 16 amino acids. CDR3 in DNA: TGCGCCAGCAGCCCAGCATCCGGGACAGGGGGACACGAGCAGTACTTC. Its protein product is CASSPASGTGGHEQYF.

Worth noting for this clone: Different DNA sequences within this sample yield the same CDR3. The chain carries TRBV28 and TRBJ2-7, with TRBD2 matching 10 bases. Per the germline V gene, CDR1 is MDHEN and CDR2 is SYDVKM. V lost 4 bases and J lost 2; bases outside the gene matches: 2. This CDR3 has 14 amino acids. The CDR3 sequence: CASSWTSGAYEQYF. CDR3 nucleotide sequence: TGTGCCAGCAGTTGGACTAGCGGAGCCTACGAGCAGTACTTC. The full variable domain, rest sourced from reference TRBV28 and TRBJ2-7, is DVKVTQSSRYLVKRTGEKVFLECVQDMDHENMFWYRQDPGLGLRLIYFSYDVKMKEKGDIPEGYSVSREKKERFSLILESASTNQTSMYLCASSWTSGAYEQYFGPGTRLTVT.

The CDR3 is CASSTRLAGGPTYEQYF. CDR3 DNA: TGTGCCAGTAGTACTCGACTAGCGGGAGGGCCAACCTACGAGCAGTACTTC. The chain has TRBV19 and TRBJ2-7, with 14 nucleotides matching TRBD2. This CDR3 has 17 amino acids. Germline-derived CDR1 and CDR2 are LNHDA and SQIVND (reference sequence). With V trimmed by 4 bases and J by 2 bases, 7 bases remained unmatched.

V and J are TRBV13 and TRBJ2-1; tentatively, D is TRBD1 or TRBD2 (5 bases each). The germline gives CDR1 PRHDT, CDR2 FYEKMQ (reference sequence). The CDR3 has 17 amino acids. Between the trimmed V and J ends, which lost 0 bases and 2 bases, there was a span of 14 bases. CDR3 sequence reads: CASSLGIKGTAYNEQFF. The CDR3, as DNA: TGTGCCAGCAGCTTAGGCATTAAGGGGACGGCCTACAATGAGCAGTTCTTC.

This clone came up a few times. CDR3 region: CASRLGPNEQFF. DNA for the CDR3: TGTGCCAGCAGATTGGGCCCGAATGAGCAGTTCTTC. This chain links TRBV11-2 with TRBJ2-1, with D unresolved. V was trimmed by 6 bases and J by 7 bases, leaving 10 bases between them. CDR1 is SGHAT, CDR2 FQNNGV, per germline. The CDR3 is 12 amino acids.

Notes on this clone: The sample contains more than one DNA sequence encoding this CDR3. The chain has TRBV10-3 and TRBJ2-7; D remains unclear. The CDR3 extends over 14 amino acids. Between the trimmed V and J ends, which lost 2 bases and 2 bases, there was a span of 10 bases. Germline V gives CDR1 ENHRY, CDR2 SYGVKD. The CDR3 nucleotides read TGTGCCATCAGTGAGCCCGGACCTGCCTACGAGCAGTACTTC. Amino acid sequence: CAISEPGPAYEQYF.

The rearrangement uses TRBV19 and TRBJ2-1, with D possibly matching TRBD2 (5 bases). Germline V lookup: CDR1 LNHDA, CDR2 SQIVND (reference sequence). CDR3 length: 15 amino acids. V was shortened by 3 bases and J by 0 bases, with 9 bases between the two germline ends. CDR3 DNA sequence: TGTGCCAGTAGTATTGGACTCCACTCCTACAATGAGCAGTTCTTC. This sequence encodes CASSIGLHSYNEQFF.

This rearrangement joins TRBV11-2 to TRBJ2-1; 7 bases are a match to TRBD2. The CDR3 covers 15 residues. The trim removed 7 bases at V and 0 bases at J, leaving 6 bases unmatched. CDR1 is SGHAT, CDR2 FQNNGV, per germline. CDR3 sequence reads: CASTTSATSYNEQFF. CDR3 coding DNA: TGTGCCAGCACTACTAGCGCGACCTCCTACAATGAGCAGTTCTTC.

Concerning this clone: This sample includes further DNA sequences coding for the same CDR3. V is TRBV18 and J is TRBJ2-1; D remains ambiguous. Looked up from germline, CDR1 is KGHSH and CDR2 is LQKENI. The CDR3 is made up of 12 amino acids. Trimming cost V 2 bases and J 6 bases, with 5 bases left between them. DNA for the CDR3: TGTGCCAGCTCACCAGGTGGCAATGAGCAGTTCTTC. It codes for CASSPGGNEQFF.

This rearrangement joins TRBV5-1 to TRBJ2-2; D gene unclear. CDR1 is SGHRS, CDR2 YFSETQ, per germline. Trimming pared 6 bases from V and 6 bases from J, leaving 15 bases between. The CDR3 contains 14 residues. As DNA, the CDR3 is TGCGCCAGCACGGGTAGAGGACCCGCCGGGGAGCTGTTTTTT. It codes for CASTGRGPAGELFF.

The chain links TRBV28 to TRBJ2-5, with TRBD1 identical over 8 bases. Germline assignment: CDR1 MDHEN and CDR2 SYDVKM. The CDR3 covers 15 residues. V was clipped by 2 bases and J by 1 base; unmatched bases: 3. The DNA of the CDR3 is TGTGCCAGCAGTTTACAGGGGGCGTTCCAAGAGACCCAGTACTTC. It encodes CASSLQGAFQETQYF.

The chain recombines TRBV7-9 with TRBJ2-7, with D perhaps matching TRBD2 (5 bases). Deletions cut 0 bases from V and 5 bases from J, with 14 bases between. CDR1 is SEHNR and CDR2 is FQNEAQ in the germline V gene (reference sequence). The CDR3 has 15 amino acids. In nucleotides, the CDR3 is TGTGCCAGCAGCTTAGCTGGGTTAGCGTCCGACGAGCAGTACTTC. It specifies CASSLAGLASDEQYF.

The chain links TRBV19 to TRBJ1-5; D remains unclear. CDR1 is LNHDA and CDR2 is SQIVND in the germline V gene (reference sequence). V lost 5 bases, J lost 9 bases, and 17 bases lay in between. The CDR3 extends over 14 amino acids. CDR3 DNA: TGTGCCAGTAGTGCCCCGGAAATCGGGCGGCCCCAGCATTTT. Translating gives CASSAPEIGRPQHF.

V usage is TRBV28 and J usage is TRBJ2-1; D perhaps matches TRBD2 (6 bases). V dropped 3 bases and J dropped 8 bases, with 23 bases sitting between them. The CDR3 has 17 residues. The germline V gene encodes CDR1 MDHEN and CDR2 SYDVKM. The CDR3 reads CASSLGPGGEDGDEQFF. The DNA for the CDR3 is TGTGCCAGCAGTTTGGGGCCAGGAGGGGAGGATGGGGATGAGCAGTTCTTC.

This chain links TRBV29-1 with TRBJ1-1; TRBD1 agrees at 9 bases. V shed 7 bases, J shed 1 base, and the junction held 4 bases outside the gene matches. This CDR3 spans 13 amino acids. Germline lookup yields CDR1 SQVTM and CDR2 ANQGSEA. CDR3 sequence (DNA): TGCAGCGCAACAGGGGGCGCGAACACTGAAGCTTTCTTT. It translates to CSATGGANTEAFF.

V and J are TRBV29-1 and TRBJ2-7; 11 bases are a match to TRBD1. Germline V gives CDR1 SQVTM, CDR2 ANQGSEA. Losses at the gene ends were 6 bases for V and 6 bases for J; bases not matched to a gene: 10. The CDR3 has 14 amino acids. As DNA, the CDR3 is TGCAGCGTCCTCCTCGGACAGGGGGCCTTCGAGCAGTACTTC. Translated: CSVLLGQGAFEQYF.

The chain couples TRBV27 to TRBJ2-7; 14 bases line up with TRBD2. The CDR3 loop spans 18 amino acids. CDR1 and CDR2 (germline): MNHEY, SMNVEV (reference sequence). V was clipped by 2 bases and J by 7 bases; unmatched bases: 13. The CDR3 loop reads CASSLIGTSGSYRLEQYF. In DNA, the CDR3 is TGTGCCAGCAGTTTAATCGGGACTAGCGGGAGCTACCGTTTAGAGCAGTACTTC.